This T cell receptor (beta chain) was sequenced during a study of long-term antiretroviral therapy in people with HIV. Study-level background: The earliest samples came about a decade before the 2015 immediate-ART recommendation. General study points: The range of CDR3 lengths in HIV repertoires proved narrower than that found in controls.

With survey level as its setting, the immunoSEQ assay was v3.0. Measured with immunoSEQ multiplex PCR; TCRdb has only the in-frame clones, and not every one. There are some 19,000 clones in the sample; approximately 84% occur only once, and about 8.6% lies in the top ten. Regarding this clone: Its antigen is not identified.

In germline, CDR1 is MNHEY, CDR2 SVGAGI. The CDR3 sequence is 14 residues long. V dropped 7 bases and J dropped 4 bases, with 13 bases sitting between them. The sample here was unsorted PBMCs, taken 0.9 years after starting antiretroviral therapy. The chain uses TRBV6-5 and TRBJ2-2; no clear D. The TCR originated in a young man with HIV. CDR3 in DNA: TGTGCCAGCACTCCAGGTCCCCTCACCGGGGAGCTGTTTTTT. Protein: CASTPGPLTGELFF.